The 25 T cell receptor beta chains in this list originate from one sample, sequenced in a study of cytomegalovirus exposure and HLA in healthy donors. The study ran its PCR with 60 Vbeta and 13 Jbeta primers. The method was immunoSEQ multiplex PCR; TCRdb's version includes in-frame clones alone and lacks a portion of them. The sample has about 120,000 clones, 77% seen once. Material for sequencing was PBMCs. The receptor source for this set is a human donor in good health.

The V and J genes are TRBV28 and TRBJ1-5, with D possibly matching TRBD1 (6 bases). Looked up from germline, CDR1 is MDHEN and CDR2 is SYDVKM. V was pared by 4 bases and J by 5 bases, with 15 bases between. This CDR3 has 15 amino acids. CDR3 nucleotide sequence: TGTGCCAGCAGTTGGGGGGGCGGGGGGGATCAGCCCCAGCATTTT. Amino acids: CASSWGGGGDQPQHF. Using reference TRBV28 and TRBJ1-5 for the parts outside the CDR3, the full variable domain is DVKVTQSSRYLVKRTGEKVFLECVQDMDHENMFWYRQDPGLGLRLIYFSYDVKMKEKGDIPEGYSVSREKKERFSLILESASTNQTSMYLCASSWGGGGDQPQHFGDGTRLSIL.

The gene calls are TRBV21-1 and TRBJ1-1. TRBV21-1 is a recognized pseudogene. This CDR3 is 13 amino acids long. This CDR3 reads CASPRGVNTEAFF. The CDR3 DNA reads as TGTGCCAGCCCCCGGGGTGTTAACACTGAAGCTTTCTTT.

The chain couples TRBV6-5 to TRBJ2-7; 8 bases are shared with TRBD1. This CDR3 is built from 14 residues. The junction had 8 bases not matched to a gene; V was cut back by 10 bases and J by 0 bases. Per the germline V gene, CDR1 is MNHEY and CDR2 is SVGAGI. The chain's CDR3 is CATSQGQASYEQYF. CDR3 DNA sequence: TGTGCCACCAGCCAGGGACAGGCCTCCTACGAGCAGTACTTC.

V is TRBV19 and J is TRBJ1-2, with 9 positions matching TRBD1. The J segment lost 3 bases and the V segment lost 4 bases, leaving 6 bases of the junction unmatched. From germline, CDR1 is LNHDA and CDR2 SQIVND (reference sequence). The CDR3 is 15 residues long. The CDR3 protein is CASSRGGQGDYGYTF. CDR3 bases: TGTGCCAGTAGTAGGGGGGGACAGGGCGACTATGGCTACACCTTC.

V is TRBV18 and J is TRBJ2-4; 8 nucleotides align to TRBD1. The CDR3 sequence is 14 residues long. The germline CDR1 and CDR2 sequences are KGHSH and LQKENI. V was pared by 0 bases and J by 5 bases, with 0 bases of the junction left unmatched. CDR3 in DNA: TGTGCCAGCTCACCACCACAGGGGGAAAACATTCAGTACTTC. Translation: CASSPPQGENIQYF.

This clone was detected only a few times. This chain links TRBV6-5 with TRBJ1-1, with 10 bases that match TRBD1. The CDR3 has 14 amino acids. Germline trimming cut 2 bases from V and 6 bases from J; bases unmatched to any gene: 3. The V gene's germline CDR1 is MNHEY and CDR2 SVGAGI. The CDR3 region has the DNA TGTGCCAGCAGTTACGGGACAGGGGAGTCTGAAGCTTTCTTT. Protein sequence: CASSYGTGESEAFF.

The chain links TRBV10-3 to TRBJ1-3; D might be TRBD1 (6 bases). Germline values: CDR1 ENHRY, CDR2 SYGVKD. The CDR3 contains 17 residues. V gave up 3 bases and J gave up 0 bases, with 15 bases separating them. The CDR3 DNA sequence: TGTGCCATCAGTGACTTCAGAACAGGGCTCTCTGGAAACACCATATATTTT. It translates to CAISDFRTGLSGNTIYF.

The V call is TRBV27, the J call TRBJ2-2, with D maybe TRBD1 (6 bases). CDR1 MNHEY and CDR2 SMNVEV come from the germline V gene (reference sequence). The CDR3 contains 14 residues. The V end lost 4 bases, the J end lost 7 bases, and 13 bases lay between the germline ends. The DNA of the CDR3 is TGTGCCAGCAGTTACCGACAGGTTAACGGGGAGCTGTTTTTT. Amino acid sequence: CASSYRQVNGELFF.

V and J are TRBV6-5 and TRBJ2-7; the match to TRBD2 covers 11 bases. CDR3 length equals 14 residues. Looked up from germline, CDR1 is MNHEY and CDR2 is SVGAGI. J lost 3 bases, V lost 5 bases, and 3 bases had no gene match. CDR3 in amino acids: CASSTLAGGYEQYF. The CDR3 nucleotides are TGTGCCAGCAGTACCCTAGCGGGAGGCTACGAGCAGTACTTC.

In DNA, the CDR3 is TGTGCCAGCAGCGGCGGACAGGGCCGTGTGGATGAGCAGTTCTTC. It encodes CASSGGQGRVDEQFF. J is TRBJ2-1 and V is TRBV9, with 8 bases aligning to TRBD1. Trimming removed 3 bases from V and 8 bases from J; junction bases left unmatched: 10. The CDR3 is 15 amino acids. CDR1 is SGDLS and CDR2 is YYNGEE in the germline V gene.

The CDR3 DNA is TGTGCCAGCAGCCCCCGAGGGGGACTAGCAAATGAGCAGTTCTTC. It specifies CASSPRGGLANEQFF. The chain uses TRBV21-1 and TRBJ2-1; the table's D gene call, TRBD2, was not cross checked with the DNA. TRBV21-1 is described as a pseudogene. The length of the CDR3 is 15 residues.

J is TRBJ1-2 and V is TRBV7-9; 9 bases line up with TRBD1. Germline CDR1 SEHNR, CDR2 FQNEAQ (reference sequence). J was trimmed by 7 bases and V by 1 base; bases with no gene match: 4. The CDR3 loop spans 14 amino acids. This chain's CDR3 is CASSLDRGPSGYTF. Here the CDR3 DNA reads TGTGCCAGCAGCTTAGACAGGGGGCCGAGTGGCTACACCTTC.

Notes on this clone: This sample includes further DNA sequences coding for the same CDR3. DNA of the CDR3: TGTGCCAGCAGTCGAGACAGCTATGGCTACACCTTC. This encodes CASSRDSYGYTF. V usage is TRBV2 and J usage is TRBJ1-2; perhaps TRBD1 as D (5 bases). V lost 5 bases and J 4 bases, leaving 8 bases between the germline ends. Germline values: CDR1 SNHLY, CDR2 FYNNEI. The CDR3 runs to 12 residues.

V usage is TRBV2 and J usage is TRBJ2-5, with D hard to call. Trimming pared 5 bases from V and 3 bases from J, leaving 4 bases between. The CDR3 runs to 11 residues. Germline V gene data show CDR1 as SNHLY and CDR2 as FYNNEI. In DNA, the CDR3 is TGTGCCAGCAGTCTAAAAGAGACCCAGTACTTC. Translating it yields CASSLKETQYF.

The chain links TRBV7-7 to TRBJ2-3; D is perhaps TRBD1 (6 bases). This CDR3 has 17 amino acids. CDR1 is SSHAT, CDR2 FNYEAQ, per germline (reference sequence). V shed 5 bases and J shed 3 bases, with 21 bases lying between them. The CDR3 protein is CASSAQGKREVTDTQYF. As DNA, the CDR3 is TGTGCCAGCAGCGCCCAGGGGAAAAGAGAGGTAACAGATACGCAGTATTTT.

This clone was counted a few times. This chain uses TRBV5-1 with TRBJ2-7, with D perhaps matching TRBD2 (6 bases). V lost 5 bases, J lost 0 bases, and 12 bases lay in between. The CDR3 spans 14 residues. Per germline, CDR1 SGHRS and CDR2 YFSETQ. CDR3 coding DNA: TGCGCCAGCAGTCGGCGGGGCCTCTCCTACGAGCAGTACTTC. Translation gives CASSRRGLSYEQYF.

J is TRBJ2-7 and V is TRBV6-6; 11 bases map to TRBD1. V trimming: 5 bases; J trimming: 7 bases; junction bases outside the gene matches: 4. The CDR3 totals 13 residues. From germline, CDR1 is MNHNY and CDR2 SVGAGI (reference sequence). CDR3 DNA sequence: TGTGCCAGCAGTCGGGACAGGGGGGGGGAGCAGTACTTC. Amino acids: CASSRDRGGEQYF.

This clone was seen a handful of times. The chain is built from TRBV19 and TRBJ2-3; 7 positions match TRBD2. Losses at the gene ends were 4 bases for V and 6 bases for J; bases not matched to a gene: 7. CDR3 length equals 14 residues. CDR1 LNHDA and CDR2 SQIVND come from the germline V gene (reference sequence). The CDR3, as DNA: TGTGCCAGTAGTAGGGCGGGAGAACTGGATACGCAGTATTTT. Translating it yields CASSRAGELDTQYF.

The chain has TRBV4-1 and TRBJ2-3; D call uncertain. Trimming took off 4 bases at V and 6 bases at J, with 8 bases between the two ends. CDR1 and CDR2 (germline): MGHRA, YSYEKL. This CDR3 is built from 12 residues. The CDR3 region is CASSLGLDTQYF. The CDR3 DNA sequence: TGCGCCAGCAGCCTTGGCCTGGATACGCAGTATTTT.

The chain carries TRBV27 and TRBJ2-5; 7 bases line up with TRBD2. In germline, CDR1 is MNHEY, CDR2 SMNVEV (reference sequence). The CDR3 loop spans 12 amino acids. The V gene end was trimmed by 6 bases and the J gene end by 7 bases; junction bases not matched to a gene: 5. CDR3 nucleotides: TGTGCCAGCAGCCAAACGGGGGGGACCCAGTACTTC. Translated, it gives CASSQTGGTQYF.

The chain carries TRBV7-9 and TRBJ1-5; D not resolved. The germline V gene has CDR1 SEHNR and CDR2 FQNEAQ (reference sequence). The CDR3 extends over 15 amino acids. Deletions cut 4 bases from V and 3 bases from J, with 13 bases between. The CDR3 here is CASSYGSVDNQPQHF. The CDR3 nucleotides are TGTGCCAGCAGCTACGGGTCGGTGGACAATCAGCCCCAGCATTTT.

Here the CDR3 reads CASSLLAGHYEQYF. Written as DNA, the CDR3 is TGTGCCAGCAGCCTACTAGCGGGGCACTACGAGCAGTACTTC. This chain links TRBV28 with TRBJ2-7; 10 positions match TRBD2. The CDR3 runs to 14 residues. Per the germline V gene, CDR1 is MDHEN and CDR2 is SYDVKM. J lost 3 bases, V lost 6 bases, and 5 bases had no gene match.

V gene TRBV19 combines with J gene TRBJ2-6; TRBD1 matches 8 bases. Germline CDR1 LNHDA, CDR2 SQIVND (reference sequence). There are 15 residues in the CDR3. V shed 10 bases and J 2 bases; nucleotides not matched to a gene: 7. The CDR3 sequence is CATRNRGTGANVLTF. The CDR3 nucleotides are TGTGCCACCCGGAACAGGGGGACTGGGGCCAACGTCCTGACTTTC.

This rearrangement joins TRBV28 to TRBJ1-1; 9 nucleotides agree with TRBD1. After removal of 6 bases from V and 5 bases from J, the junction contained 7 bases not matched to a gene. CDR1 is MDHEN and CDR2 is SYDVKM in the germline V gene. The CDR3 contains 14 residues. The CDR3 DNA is TGTGCCAGCAGGAGGGACAGGGTGGGGACTGAAGCTTTCTTT. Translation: CASRRDRVGTEAFF.

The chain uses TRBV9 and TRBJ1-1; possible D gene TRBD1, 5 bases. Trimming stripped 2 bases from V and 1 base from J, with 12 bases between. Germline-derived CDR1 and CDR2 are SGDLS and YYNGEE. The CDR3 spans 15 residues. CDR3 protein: CASSVTGLTNTEAFF. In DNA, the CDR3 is TGTGCCAGCAGCGTTACGGGACTGACGAACACTGAAGCTTTCTTT.